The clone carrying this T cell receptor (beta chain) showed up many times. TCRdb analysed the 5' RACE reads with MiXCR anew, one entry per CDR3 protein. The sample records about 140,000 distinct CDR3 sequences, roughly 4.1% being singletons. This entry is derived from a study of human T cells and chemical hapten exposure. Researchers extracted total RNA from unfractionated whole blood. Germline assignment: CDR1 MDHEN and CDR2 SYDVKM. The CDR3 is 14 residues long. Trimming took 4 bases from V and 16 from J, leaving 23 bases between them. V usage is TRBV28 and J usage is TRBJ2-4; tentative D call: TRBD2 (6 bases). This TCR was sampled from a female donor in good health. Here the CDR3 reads CASSSRLKEGREYF. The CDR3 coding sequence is TGTGCCAGCAGTTCGCGCCTAAAGGAAGGGCGGGAATACTTC. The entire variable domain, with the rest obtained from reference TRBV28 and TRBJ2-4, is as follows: DVKVTQSSRYLVKRTGEKVFLECVQDMDHENMFWYRQDPGLGLRLIYFSYDVKMKEKGDIPEGYSVSREKKERFSLILESASTNQTSMYLCASSSRLKEGREYFGAGTRLSVL.